This T cell receptor beta chain was retrieved from a study of post-analysis software for immune sequencing data (dated by TCRdb to the mid-2010s). General notes on the study: The recorded disease courses included relapsing-remitting, secondary progressive and progressive-relapsing multiple sclerosis, and some patients had no subtype annotation. Patient repertoires were compared against roughly 11 previously published healthy control repertoires from donors aged about 6 to 26 years. A subset of samples was prepared in parallel using single-end sample barcoding, then pooled and co-amplified after Illumina adapter ligation.

Libraries were made using PCR. Sequencing relied on an Illumina HiSeq 2500. Unique molecular identifiers were incorporated into TCR beta cDNA libraries to reduce PCR and sequencing biases. Every 1 to 10 million input T cells yielded approximately 500,000 cDNA molecules, meaning each molecule approximated one T cell. The patient libraries were prepared and sequenced with the same protocol used for the earlier healthy control dataset. Samples belonging to the same batch were prepared together, multiplexed and sequenced on a shared HiSeq lane. The original pipeline was this. MIGEC handled the raw barcoded reads, throwing out single-read molecular identifier groups before consensus assembly and CDR3 extraction. VDJtools was used for post-analysis of the clonotype tables, and diversity was normalized by down-sampling every dataset to the size of the smallest sample. Repertoire overlap clustering matched CDR3 amino acid but not nucleotide sequences to correct batch-related cross-sample contamination. The public reads were reprocessed in TCRdb via fastp at Q25 and MiXCR, keeping in-frame beta chains. Here each entry gathers all rows of one CDR3 protein and keeps the most common genes and DNA. The authors' filters were not applied to this entry. For this sample the table gives some 800,000 distinct CDR3 sequences, of which 46% were detected only once. 4.9% of the sample rests with the top ten.

To demonstrate the VDJtools post-analysis software, TCR beta repertoires were profiled from the peripheral blood of 10 to 15 young patients with multiple sclerosis. Multiple sclerosis patients were children and adolescents aged roughly 6 to 17 years. Summary of the overall study and its limitations: The multiple sclerosis patient group was slightly younger than the control group. Patients showed significantly higher frequencies than controls for several TRBV segments, among them TRBV5-6, TRBV5-1 and TRBV20-1. Direct clustering with F measure revealed strong co-clustering of samples prepared in the same batch, which led to a batch-effect correction. Multiple sclerosis patients had significantly lower normalized Chao1 diversity than controls, a result that suggests substantial peripheral T-cell clonal expansion.

About this clonotype itself: Its antigen has not been determined. No qualities accompany the bases; no much larger clone lies one base away.

The CDR1 and CDR2 encoded by the germline V gene are SGHVS and FQNEAQ. The junction shows trimming of 8 bases on V and 4 bases on J, plus 20 bases between the germline ends. There are 15 amino acids in the CDR3, from cysteine to phenylalanine inclusive. Only the CDR3 DNA stays, 45 bases, in frame from base 1. What was sequenced was blood. This chain is built from TRBV7-8 and TRBJ1-1, with no reliable assignment of the D segment. This receptor was obtained from a girl aged 5 to 17 with multiple sclerosis. The sequenced DNA is TGTGCCAGCTCCATCCGAGAGGGCCCCTCCACTGAAGCTTTCTTT. Translation gives CASSIREGPSTEAFF.